The next 12 T cell receptor beta chains were all read from a single sample in a study of T cell responses to AZD1222 COVID-19 vaccine. Clones were read by immunoSEQ multiplex PCR, and TCRdb kept only the in-frame ones, dropping some. The sample has 160,000 or so clones, about 91% seen once; the top ten hold about 4.6%. The material sequenced was peripheral blood, taken on day 0 of MenACWY control vaccination. The receptors come from an adult in good health.

Note on this clone: At one boundary the junction diverges from the germline segment, which might be a read error. The rearrangement joins TRBV7-2 to TRBJ2-3, with a possible D match to TRBD2 (6 bases). The CDR3 covers 16 residues. Germline CDR1 SGHTA, CDR2 FQGNSA. The CDR3 DNA sequence: TGTGCCAGCAGTTTAGTGGGCGGGACTAGCACAGATACGCAGTATTTT. Its protein is CASSLVGGTSTDTQYF.

The chain employs TRBV21-1 and TRBJ2-7; TRBD1 is the table's D call, not checked against the DNA. TRBV21-1 is a pseudogene segment. This CDR3 contains 16 residues. The CDR3 spells CASSFGFFGTAWEQYF. CDR3 in DNA: TGTGCCAGCAGCTTTGGTTTCTTCGGGACAGCTTGGGAGCAGTACTTC.

The chain employs TRBV6-5 and TRBJ2-1, with TRBD1 matching 7 bases. Germline lookup yields CDR1 MNHEY and CDR2 SVGAGI. The ends lost 8 bases at V and 10 bases at J; junction bases unmatched: 11. The CDR3 spans 13 residues. The CDR3 bases are TGTGCCAGCTCGGACAGGCCCACGGTAGAGCAGTTCTTC. It yields the protein CASSDRPTVEQFF.

The rearrangement joins TRBV7-3 to TRBJ2-1, with TRBD2 matching over 8 bases. The CDR3 consists of 15 residues. With 5 bases clipped from V and 4 bases from J, the junction kept 7 bases outside the gene matches. Germline assignment: CDR1 SGHTA and CDR2 FQGTGA. CDR3 region: CASSAVAGTYNEQFF. The CDR3 bases are TGTGCCAGCAGCGCTGTAGCGGGAACATACAATGAGCAGTTCTTC.

The chain employs TRBV7-6 and TRBJ2-1; D is unclear. The CDR3 spans 17 residues. Trimming took off 1 base at V and 9 bases at J, with 22 bases between the two ends. From germline, CDR1 is SGHVS and CDR2 FNYEAQ. The CDR3 spells CASSLVEPLGWAGEQFF. The CDR3 DNA reads as TGTGCCAGCAGCTTAGTGGAACCCTTGGGATGGGCTGGTGAGCAGTTCTTC. The variable domain in full, completed from reference TRBV7-6 and TRBJ2-1, reads GAGVSQSPRYKVTKRGQDVALRCDPISGHVSLYWYRQALGQGPEFLTYFNYEAQQDKSGLPNDRFSAERPEGSISTLTIQRTEQRDSAMYRCASSLVEPLGWAGEQFFGPGTRLTVL.

The V and J genes are TRBV28 and TRBJ1-1, with a tentative D call TRBD1 (5 bases). With 4 bases removed from V and 1 base from J, the gap between germline ends came to 19 bases. Germline values: CDR1 MDHEN, CDR2 SYDVKM. This CDR3 spans 17 amino acids. The CDR3 DNA follows: TGTGCCAGCAGTTCCACTATAGGGGTTATCGCGAACACTGAAGCTTTCTTT. Translation: CASSSTIGVIANTEAFF.

The chain uses TRBV15 and TRBJ2-2, with unresolved D. The V and J ends lost 0 bases and 5 bases respectively, with 10 bases between them. The CDR3 extends over 15 amino acids. From germline, CDR1 is LNHNV and CDR2 YYDKDF (reference sequence). The CDR3 DNA reads as TGTGCCACCAGCAGAGAATTAAGTAGAACCGGGGAGCTGTTTTTT. Amino acid sequence: CATSRELSRTGELFF.

This chain links TRBV7-2 with TRBJ2-2; TRBD2 is a possible D gene (7 bases). The CDR3 sequence is 16 residues long. CDR1 is SGHTA, CDR2 FQGNSA, per germline. Trimming stripped 7 bases from V and 5 bases from J, with 20 bases between. This CDR3 is CASKRGGPPETGELFF. Here the CDR3 DNA reads TGTGCCAGCAAGAGGGGGGGTCCCCCTGAGACCGGGGAGCTGTTTTTT.

The rearrangement links TRBV18 to TRBJ1-1, with a weak D call TRBD1 (6 bases). Trimming removed 4 bases from V and 4 bases from J, with 22 bases in between. This CDR3 spans 17 amino acids. Germline CDR1 KGHSH, CDR2 LQKENI. CDR3 amino acids: CASSLLSGAGVGTEAFF. The CDR3 DNA is TGTGCCAGCTCACTTCTCTCAGGGGCAGGTGTGGGCACTGAAGCTTTCTTT.

Note on this clone: Other DNA sequences from this sample encode an identical CDR3 as well. This chain links TRBV7-9 with TRBJ1-2, with a weak D call TRBD1 (6 bases). The germline gives CDR1 SEHNR, CDR2 FQNEAQ (reference sequence). Deletions cut 1 base from V and 2 bases from J, with 8 bases between. The CDR3 is made up of 14 amino acids. The CDR3 is CASSLGQGNYGYTF. In DNA form, the CDR3 reads TGTGCCAGCAGCTTAGGGCAGGGGAACTATGGCTACACCTTC.

The chain recombines TRBV6-1 with TRBJ1-4; maybe TRBD1 (6 bases). The germline gives CDR1 MNHNS, CDR2 SASEGT. The CDR3 contains 15 residues. Trimming removed 0 bases from V and 10 bases from J, with 15 bases in between. Here the CDR3 DNA reads TGTGCCAGCAGTGAAGCATGGGGGCCGGCGGGAAAACTGTTTTTT. Amino acid sequence: CASSEAWGPAGKLFF.

This chain connects TRBV5-1 to TRBJ1-1; TRBD1 might be the D (5 bases). The CDR3 is 15 residues long. The ends were cut back, 0 bases at V and 7 bases at J, with 16 bases in the middle. Germline CDR1 and CDR2: SGHRS and YFSETQ. Here the CDR3 reads CASSLEGGGVGEAFF. The CDR3 coding sequence is TGCGCCAGCAGCTTGGAGGGCGGGGGAGTGGGTGAAGCTTTCTTT.